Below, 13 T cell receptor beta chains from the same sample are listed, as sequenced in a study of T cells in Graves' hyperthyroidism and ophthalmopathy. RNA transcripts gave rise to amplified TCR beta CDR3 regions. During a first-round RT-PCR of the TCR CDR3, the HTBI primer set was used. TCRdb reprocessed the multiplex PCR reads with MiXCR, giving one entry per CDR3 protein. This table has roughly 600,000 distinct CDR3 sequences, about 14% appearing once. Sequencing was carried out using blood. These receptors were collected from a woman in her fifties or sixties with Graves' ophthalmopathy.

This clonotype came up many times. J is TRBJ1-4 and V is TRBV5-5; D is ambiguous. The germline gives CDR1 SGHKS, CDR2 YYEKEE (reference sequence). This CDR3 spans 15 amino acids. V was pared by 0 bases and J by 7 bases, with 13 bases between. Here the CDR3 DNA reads TGTGCCAGCAGCTTGGCCGGGTTGGACGGTGAAAAACTGTTTTTT. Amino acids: CASSLAGLDGEKLFF.

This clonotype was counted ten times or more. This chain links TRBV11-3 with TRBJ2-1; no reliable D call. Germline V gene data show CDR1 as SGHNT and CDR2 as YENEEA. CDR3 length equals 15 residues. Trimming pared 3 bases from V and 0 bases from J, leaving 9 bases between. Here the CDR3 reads CASSFRLRSYNEQFF. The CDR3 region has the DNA TGTGCCAGCAGCTTCAGACTTCGCTCCTACAATGAGCAGTTCTTC.

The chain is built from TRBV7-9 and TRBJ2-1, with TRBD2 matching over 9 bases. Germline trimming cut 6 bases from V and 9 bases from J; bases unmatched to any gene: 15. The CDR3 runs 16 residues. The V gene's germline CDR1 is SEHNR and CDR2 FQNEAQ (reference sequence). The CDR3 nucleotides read TGTGCCAGCAGTCGGGACTCTAGCGGGGAAGGGGGTGAGCAGTTCTTC. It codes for CASSRDSSGEGGEQFF.

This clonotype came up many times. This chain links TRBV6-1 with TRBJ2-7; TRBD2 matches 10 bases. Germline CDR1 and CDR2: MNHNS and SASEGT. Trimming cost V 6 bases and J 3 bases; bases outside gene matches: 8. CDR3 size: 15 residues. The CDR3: CASSSPRLAGYEQYF. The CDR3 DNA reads TGTGCCAGCAGCTCCCCGCGACTAGCGGGCTACGAGCAGTACTTC.

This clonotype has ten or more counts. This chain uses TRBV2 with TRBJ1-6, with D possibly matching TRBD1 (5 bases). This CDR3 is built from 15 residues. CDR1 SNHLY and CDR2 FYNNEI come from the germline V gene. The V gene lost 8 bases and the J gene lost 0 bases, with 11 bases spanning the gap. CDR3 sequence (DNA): TGTGCCAGCGGCTTACAGGTCTCCTATAATTCACCCCTCCACTTT. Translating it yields CASGLQVSYNSPLHF.

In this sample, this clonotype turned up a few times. The CDR3 is CAISEGDGDLTDTQYF. CDR3 sequence (DNA): TGTGCCATCAGTGAGGGGGACGGGGATCTCACAGATACGCAGTATTTT. This chain joins TRBV10-3 and TRBJ2-3; either TRBD1 or TRBD2 may fit D (5 bases each). Trimming cost V 2 bases and J 2 bases, with 14 bases left between them. The CDR3 is made up of 16 amino acids. Germline V gene lookup returns CDR1 ENHRY and CDR2 SYGVKD.

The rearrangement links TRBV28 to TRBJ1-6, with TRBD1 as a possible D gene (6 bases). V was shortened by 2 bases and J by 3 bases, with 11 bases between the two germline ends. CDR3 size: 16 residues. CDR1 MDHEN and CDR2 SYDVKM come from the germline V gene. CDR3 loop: CASSLTTGHYNSPLHF. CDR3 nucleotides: TGTGCCAGCAGTTTAACTACGGGACACTATAATTCACCCCTCCACTTT.

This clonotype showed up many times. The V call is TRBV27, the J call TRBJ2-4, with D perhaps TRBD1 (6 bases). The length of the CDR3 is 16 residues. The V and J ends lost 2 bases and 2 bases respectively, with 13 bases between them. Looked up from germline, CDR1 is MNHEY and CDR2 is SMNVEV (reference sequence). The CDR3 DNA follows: TGTGCCAGCAGTTTAGGGTCCCAGGGGACCAAAAACATTCAGTACTTC. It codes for CASSLGSQGTKNIQYF.

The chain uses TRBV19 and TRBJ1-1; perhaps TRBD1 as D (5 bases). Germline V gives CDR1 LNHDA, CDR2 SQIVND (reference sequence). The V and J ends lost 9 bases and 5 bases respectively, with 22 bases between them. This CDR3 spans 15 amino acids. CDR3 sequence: CARTTMGGVGTEAFF. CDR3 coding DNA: TGTGCCAGGACGACTATGGGGGGGGTTGGGACTGAAGCTTTCTTT.

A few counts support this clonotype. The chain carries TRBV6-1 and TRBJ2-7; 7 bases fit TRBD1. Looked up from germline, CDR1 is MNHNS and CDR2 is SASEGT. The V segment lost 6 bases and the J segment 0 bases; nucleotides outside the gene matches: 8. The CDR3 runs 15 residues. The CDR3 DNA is TGTGCCAGCAGCAACCGGGACAGCGCCTCCTACGAGCAGTACTTC. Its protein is CASSNRDSASYEQYF.

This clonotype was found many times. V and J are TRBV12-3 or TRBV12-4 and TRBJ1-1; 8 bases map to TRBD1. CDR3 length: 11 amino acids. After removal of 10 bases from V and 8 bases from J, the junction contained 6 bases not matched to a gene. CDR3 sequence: CANQGAREAFF. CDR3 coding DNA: TGTGCCAACCAGGGGGCTCGGGAAGCTTTCTTT.

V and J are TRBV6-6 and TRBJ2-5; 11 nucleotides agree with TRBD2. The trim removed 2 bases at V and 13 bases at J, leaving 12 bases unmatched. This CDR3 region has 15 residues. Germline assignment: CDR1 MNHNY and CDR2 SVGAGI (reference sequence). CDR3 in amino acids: CASSYQTSGAQPPYF. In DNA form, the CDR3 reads TGTGCCAGCAGTTACCAGACTAGCGGGGCCCAACCCCCGTACTTC.

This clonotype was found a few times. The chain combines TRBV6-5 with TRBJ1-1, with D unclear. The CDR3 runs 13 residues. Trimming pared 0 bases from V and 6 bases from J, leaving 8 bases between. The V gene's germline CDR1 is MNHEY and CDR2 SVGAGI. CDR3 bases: TGTGCCAGCAGTTACTCGGCCCCATCTGAAGCTTTCTTT. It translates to CASSYSAPSEAFF.